This T cell receptor (beta chain) was obtained from a study of shared clonotypes between healthy human individuals. CD45RO-negative CD8 cells positively selected for CCR7 made up the naive population, which excluded terminally differentiated effector memory CD45RA+ cells. Trimming took off 6 bases at V and 0 bases at J, with 9 bases between the two ends. The CDR3 is made up of 13 amino acids. Germline CDR1 and CDR2: MDHEN and SYDVKM. Clones were read by immunoSEQ multiplex PCR, and TCRdb kept only the in-frame ones, dropping some. The sample lists over 2 million clones, less than 95% occurring once. The chain carries TRBV28 and TRBJ2-7; no definite D call. Specimen: naive CD8+ T cells sorted from blood. This sequence was found in a young man in good health. CDR3 nucleotides: TGTGCCAGCAGCCCGGACGACTCCTACGAGCAGTACTTC. Its protein is CASSPDDSYEQYF. Full variable domain (outside the CDR3, taken from reference TRBV28 and TRBJ2-7): DVKVTQSSRYLVKRTGEKVFLECVQDMDHENMFWYRQDPGLGLRLIYFSYDVKMKEKGDIPEGYSVSREKKERFSLILESASTNQTSMYLCASSPDDSYEQYFGPGTRLTVT.